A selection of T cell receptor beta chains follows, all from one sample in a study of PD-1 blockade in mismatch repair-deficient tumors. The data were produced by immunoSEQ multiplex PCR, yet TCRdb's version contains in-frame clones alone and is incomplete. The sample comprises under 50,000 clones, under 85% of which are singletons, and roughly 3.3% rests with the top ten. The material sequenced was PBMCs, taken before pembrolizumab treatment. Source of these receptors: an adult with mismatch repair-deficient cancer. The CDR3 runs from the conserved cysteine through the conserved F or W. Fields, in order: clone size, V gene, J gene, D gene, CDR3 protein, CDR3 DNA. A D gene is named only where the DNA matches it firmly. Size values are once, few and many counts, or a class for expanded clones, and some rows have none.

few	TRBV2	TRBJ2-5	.	CASNGAGQETQYF	TGTGCCAGCAACGGGGCGGGGCAAGAGACCCAGTACTTC
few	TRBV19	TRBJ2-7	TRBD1	CASSETGGPYEQYF	TGTGCCAGTAGTGAGACAGGGGGCCCCTACGAGCAGTACTTC
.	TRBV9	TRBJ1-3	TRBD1	CASSKSQGVTGNTIYF	TGTGCCAGCAGCAAATCGCAGGGGGTAACTGGAAACACCATATATTTT
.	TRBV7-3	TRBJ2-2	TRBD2	CASRPTSGRVPGELFF	TGTGCCAGCAGACCCACTAGCGGGAGGGTTCCCGGGGAGCTGTTTTTT
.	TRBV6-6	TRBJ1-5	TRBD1	CASSYVQGAGQPQHF	TGTGCCAGCAGTTACGTCCAGGGGGCAGGACAGCCCCAGCATTTT
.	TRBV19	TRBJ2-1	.	CASSMVGGGLYEQFF	TGTGCCAGTAGTATGGTGGGAGGGGGGTTGTATGAGCAGTTCTTC
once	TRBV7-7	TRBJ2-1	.	CASSFSTGNEQFF	TGTGCTAGCAGCTTCTCGACAGGCAATGAGCAGTTCTTC
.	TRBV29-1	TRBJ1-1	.	CSVHNERGDTEAFF	TGCAGCGTCCACAACGAGAGGGGGGACACTGAAGCTTTCTTT
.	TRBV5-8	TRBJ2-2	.	CASSSGTRDMGELFF	TGTGCCAGCAGCTCGGGGACGCGGGATATGGGGGAGCTGTTTTTT
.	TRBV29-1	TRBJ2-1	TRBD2	CSAVGLAGDGGEQFF	TGCAGCGCCGTGGGGCTAGCGGGAGATGGAGGTGAGCAGTTCTTC
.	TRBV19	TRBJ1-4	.	CASSIIVSTELFF	TGTGCCAGTAGTATAATTGTGTCGACGGAACTGTTTTTT
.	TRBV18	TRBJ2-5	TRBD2	CASSRTSGSKETQYF	TGTGCCAGCTCACGGACTAGCGGGAGTAAAGAGACCCAGTACTTC
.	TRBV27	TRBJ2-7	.	CASSLGLGDSYEQYF	TGTGCCAGCAGTTTAGGTCTGGGAGATTCCTACGAGCAGTACTTC
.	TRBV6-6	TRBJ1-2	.	CASSPPTPNYGYTF	TGTGCCAGCAGTCCTCCCACACCGAACTATGGCTACACCTTC
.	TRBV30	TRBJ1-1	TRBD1	CAWSHRDRGATEAFF	TGTGCCTGGAGTCATCGGGACAGGGGAGCCACTGAAGCTTTCTTT